This is a list of T cell receptor beta chains from one sample in a study of shared clonotypes between healthy human individuals. Data came from immunoSEQ multiplex PCR; TCRdb stores just in-frame clones and leaves some out. The sample consists of some 2.3 million clones, 80% to 95% of them appearing once. The sample taken for sequencing was naive CD4+ T cells from PBMCs. All receptors come from a man between 18 and 35 years old in good health. Some clones in this sample may be carry-over from other donors' samples. CDR3s leave out the opening cysteine and the closing phenylalanine or tryptophan. The size field is filled for only some rows; it gives once, few, many or a size class.

size,J,V,CDR3
NA,TRBJ2-3,TRBV7-2,ASSFPRGATDTQY
NA,TRBJ1-3,TRBV9,ASSPRTGGDSGNTIY
NA,TRBJ2-3,TRBV12-2,ASRLGSGSTDTQY
NA,TRBJ2-7,TRBV5-1,ASSLASKPTVYEQY
NA,TRBJ1-1,TRBV5-1,ASTTEDLGVEAF
NA,TRBJ2-4,TRBV10-3,AISAAGEIQY
NA,TRBJ1-2,TRBV9,ASSAGDRVGYT
once,TRBJ1-1,TRBV9,ASSAGPDTEAF
NA,TRBJ2-7,TRBV2,ASSAGLEYEQY
NA,TRBJ1-3,TRBV11-2,ASSLFGRGNTIY
NA,TRBJ1-2,TRBV6-1,ASSEASRSRGHGYT
few,TRBJ1-5,TRBV18,ASSPRGNSNQPQH
NA,TRBJ2-5,TRBV19,ASSPVGMEETQY
NA,TRBJ2-6,TRBV6-5,ASSYFRGAGANVLT
NA,TRBJ2-5,TRBV18,ASSSQRQETQY
once,TRBJ2-1,TRBV29-1,SVDPGQGYNEQF
NA,TRBJ2-7,TRBV5-4,ASSLAGLVSYEQY
NA,TRBJ2-7,TRBV30,ACSVSRGLLPYEQY
NA,TRBJ1-3,TRBV4-2,ASSQEGQGYGNTIY